Listed below are T cell receptor beta chains from one sample, sequenced in a study of T cell responses to AZD1222 COVID-19 vaccine. Sequenced by immunoSEQ multiplex PCR; TCRdb stores in-frame clones only, minus some. The repertoire holds around 84,000 clones, around 91% seen once, with 31% in the top ten. This sample comprised peripheral blood, obtained on day 0 of AZD1222 vaccination. The receptors stem from an adult in good health. The conserved cysteine and the conserved F or W are not part of the CDR3 here. A D gene is named only where the DNA matches it firmly. The size of a clone is reported for some rows only, either as once, few or many, or as a class for expanded clones.

J gene: TRBJ1-5
clone size: NA
V gene: TRBV19
D gene: TRBD1
CDR3 protein: ASSILDRGNGQPQH

J gene: TRBJ2-7
clone size: NA
V gene: TRBV3-1/TRBV3-2
D gene: TRBD2
CDR3 protein: ASSRRSSGTYEQY

J gene: TRBJ1-2
clone size: NA
V gene: TRBV19
D gene: NA
CDR3 protein: ASGDYGYT

J gene: TRBJ2-7
clone size: NA
V gene: TRBV27
D gene: TRBD2
CDR3 protein: ASSSRGGDEQY

J gene: TRBJ2-5
clone size: once
V gene: TRBV19
D gene: NA
CDR3 protein: ASSINSQETQY

J gene: TRBJ2-3
clone size: NA
V gene: TRBV6-4
D gene: TRBD1
CDR3 protein: ASSDGTGADTQY

J gene: TRBJ2-3
clone size: NA
V gene: TRBV5-1
D gene: NA
CDR3 protein: ASSSRTSTDTQY

J gene: TRBJ2-4
clone size: NA
V gene: TRBV28
D gene: TRBD2
CDR3 protein: ASSSSRLAIAKNIQY

J gene: TRBJ1-2
clone size: NA
V gene: TRBV5-1
D gene: NA
CDR3 protein: ASSLARGYGYT

J gene: TRBJ2-3
clone size: few
V gene: TRBV6-5
D gene: TRBD1
CDR3 protein: ASSYGGQGGADTQY

J gene: TRBJ2-3
clone size: NA
V gene: TRBV6-2/TRBV6-3
D gene: NA
CDR3 protein: ASSLDRDSPGDTQY

J gene: TRBJ1-5
clone size: NA
V gene: TRBV18
D gene: NA
CDR3 protein: ASSPGQPNQPQH

J gene: TRBJ2-3
clone size: NA
V gene: TRBV20-1
D gene: NA
CDR3 protein: SAIDPGFSTDTQY

J gene: TRBJ1-3
clone size: NA
V gene: TRBV10-2
D gene: NA
CDR3 protein: ASSEPSTGNTIY

J gene: TRBJ1-5
clone size: NA
V gene: TRBV24-1
D gene: NA
CDR3 protein: ATSDSDQPQH

J gene: TRBJ1-3
clone size: NA
V gene: TRBV28
D gene: TRBD1
CDR3 protein: ASFSRTGDSGNTIY

J gene: TRBJ1-1
clone size: once
V gene: TRBV19
D gene: TRBD1
CDR3 protein: ASSKTGGVNTEAF

J gene: TRBJ1-3
clone size: NA
V gene: TRBV18
D gene: TRBD1
CDR3 protein: ASSPRGQGSGNTIY

J gene: TRBJ2-2
clone size: NA
V gene: TRBV10-1
D gene: NA
CDR3 protein: ASSDRGGAGELF

J gene: TRBJ1-1
clone size: NA
V gene: TRBV6-2/TRBV6-3
D gene: NA
CDR3 protein: ASSYRGDRDTEAF

J gene: TRBJ1-2
clone size: NA
V gene: TRBV5-8
D gene: NA
CDR3 protein: ASSINSYGDGYT

J gene: TRBJ2-7
clone size: NA
V gene: TRBV19
D gene: NA
CDR3 protein: ASSIGGAAYEQY

J gene: TRBJ1-2
clone size: NA
V gene: TRBV5-1
D gene: NA
CDR3 protein: ASSLAGLYGYT

J gene: TRBJ2-1
clone size: NA
V gene: TRBV5-1
D gene: NA
CDR3 protein: ASSLTGNNEQF

J gene: TRBJ2-5
clone size: once
V gene: TRBV5-1
D gene: NA
CDR3 protein: ASSLARRGETQY

J gene: TRBJ1-1
clone size: once
V gene: TRBV7-9
D gene: NA
CDR3 protein: ASSLDLLATEAF

J gene: TRBJ2-1
clone size: NA
V gene: TRBV4-1
D gene: TRBD2
CDR3 protein: ASSLALGGGYNEQF

J gene: TRBJ1-3
clone size: once
V gene: TRBV28
D gene: TRBD1
CDR3 protein: ASSHGTGFGSGNTIY

J gene: TRBJ2-2
clone size: NA
V gene: TRBV27
D gene: NA
CDR3 protein: ASSFVAAGELF

J gene: TRBJ2-1
clone size: NA
V gene: TRBV5-1
D gene: NA
CDR3 protein: VSSPPGVMQF

J gene: TRBJ2-3
clone size: NA
V gene: TRBV28
D gene: NA
CDR3 protein: ASSFQRRFTDTQY

J gene: TRBJ2-7
clone size: NA
V gene: TRBV27
D gene: NA
CDR3 protein: ASSLSGGGAYEQY

J gene: TRBJ2-2
clone size: NA
V gene: TRBV9
D gene: NA
CDR3 protein: ASSPRSTGELF

J gene: TRBJ1-5
clone size: medium-sized
V gene: TRBV6-2/TRBV6-3
D gene: TRBD1
CDR3 protein: ASSDRENQPQH

J gene: TRBJ2-1
clone size: NA
V gene: TRBV28
D gene: TRBD1
CDR3 protein: ASSSSDDRASYNEQF

J gene: TRBJ1-2
clone size: NA
V gene: TRBV28
D gene: NA
CDR3 protein: ASSPGRESSYGYT

J gene: TRBJ2-3
clone size: NA
V gene: TRBV7-6
D gene: TRBD2
CDR3 protein: ASSLTLAGYTDTQY

J gene: TRBJ2-2
clone size: once
V gene: TRBV6-2/TRBV6-3
D gene: TRBD1
CDR3 protein: ASSPGGTNTGELF

J gene: TRBJ2-7
clone size: NA
V gene: TRBV5-6
D gene: NA
CDR3 protein: ASSLDGQAFYEQY

J gene: TRBJ2-2
clone size: NA
V gene: TRBV11-1
D gene: TRBD2
CDR3 protein: ASSLGGRAFTGELF

J gene: TRBJ2-1
clone size: once
V gene: TRBV19
D gene: NA
CDR3 protein: ASSILAYSYNEQF

J gene: TRBJ1-5
clone size: NA
V gene: TRBV7-2
D gene: NA
CDR3 protein: ASSVTNQPQH

J gene: TRBJ2-1
clone size: NA
V gene: TRBV5-1
D gene: TRBD1
CDR3 protein: ASSSGQGEF

J gene: TRBJ2-1
clone size: NA
V gene: TRBV11-2
D gene: TRBD2
CDR3 protein: ASSHVRTSGSWENEQF

J gene: TRBJ2-7
clone size: NA
V gene: TRBV9
D gene: TRBD1
CDR3 protein: ASSVRGLGYEQY

J gene: TRBJ1-5
clone size: NA
V gene: TRBV3-1/TRBV3-2
D gene: TRBD1
CDR3 protein: ASSPGTGGGNQPQH

J gene: TRBJ1-1
clone size: NA
V gene: TRBV11-1
D gene: NA
CDR3 protein: ASSPNLGGTEAF

J gene: TRBJ2-2
clone size: NA
V gene: TRBV6-5
D gene: NA
CDR3 protein: ASSSSMSGELF

J gene: TRBJ2-7
clone size: NA
V gene: TRBV3-1/TRBV3-2
D gene: TRBD2
CDR3 protein: ASSQGSSGEY

J gene: TRBJ2-5
clone size: once
V gene: TRBV20-1
D gene: NA
CDR3 protein: SASLSGEQETQY

J gene: TRBJ2-1
clone size: NA
V gene: TRBV5-4
D gene: TRBD2
CDR3 protein: ASSLAGGPHNEQF

J gene: TRBJ1-5
clone size: NA
V gene: TRBV27
D gene: NA
CDR3 protein: ASSLKNHQPQH

J gene: TRBJ2-1
clone size: NA
V gene: TRBV3-1/TRBV3-2
D gene: TRBD2
CDR3 protein: ASSQEGLAGGPGEQF

J gene: TRBJ2-5
clone size: NA
V gene: TRBV19
D gene: NA
CDR3 protein: ASSLGETQY

J gene: TRBJ2-1
clone size: NA
V gene: TRBV11-1
D gene: NA
CDR3 protein: ASSLARLENEQF